The sequence of this TCR beta chain was determined in a study of blood T cells in healthy people across ages. This clonotype was seen a few times. Looked up from germline, CDR1 is MNHEY and CDR2 is SVGAGI. The CDR3 runs 15 residues. V lost 6 bases and J 3 bases, leaving 15 bases between the germline ends. Primers used in a second PCR of about 6 to 12 cycles were a sample-barcoded 5' primer and a J-beta primer mix. TCRdb independently ran MiXCR on the 5' RACE reads; one entry per CDR3 protein. The sample holds around 1,800,000 distinct CDR3 sequences, 30% to 40% seen once. The clonotype was recovered from a human donor in good health. The rearrangement joins TRBV6-5 to TRBJ1-5, with D maybe TRBD1 (5 bases). The sequenced material came from blood. CDR3 protein: CASSRVRGSNQPQHF. The CDR3 DNA is TGTGCCAGCAGCCGCGTGAGGGGCTCCAATCAGCCCCAGCATTTT.